The entry below describes one T cell receptor (beta chain). PCR employed 60 Vbeta and 13 Jbeta primers. Sequencing was performed with immunoSEQ multiplex PCR; in TCRdb, only in-frame clones are kept and a portion is missing. The profile shows some 200,000 clones, 70% to 80% of them singletons. The data stem from a study of cytomegalovirus exposure and HLA in healthy donors. This CDR3 has 12 residues. Germline V gene lookup returns CDR1 LNHNV and CDR2 YYDKDF (reference sequence). Trimming took off 3 bases at V and 7 bases at J, with 4 bases between the two ends. This rearrangement joins TRBV15 to TRBJ1-6, with D unclear. Sequencing was performed on PBMCs. The TCR originated in a woman aged 30 to 39 in good health and CMV-seropositive. CDR3 in DNA: TGTGCCACCAGCAGGGAGAATTCACCCCTCCACTTT. This gives the protein CATSRENSPLHF.